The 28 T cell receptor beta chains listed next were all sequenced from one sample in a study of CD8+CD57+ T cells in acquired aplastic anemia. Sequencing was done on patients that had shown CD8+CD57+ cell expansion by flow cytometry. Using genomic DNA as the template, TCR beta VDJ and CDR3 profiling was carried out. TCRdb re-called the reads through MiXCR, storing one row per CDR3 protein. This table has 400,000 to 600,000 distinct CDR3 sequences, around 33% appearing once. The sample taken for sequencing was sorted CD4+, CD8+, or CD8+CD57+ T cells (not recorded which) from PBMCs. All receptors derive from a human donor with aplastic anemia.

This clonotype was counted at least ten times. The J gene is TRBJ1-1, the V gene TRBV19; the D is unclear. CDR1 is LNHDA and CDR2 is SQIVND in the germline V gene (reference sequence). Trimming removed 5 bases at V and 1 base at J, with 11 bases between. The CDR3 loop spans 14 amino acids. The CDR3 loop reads CASSPVVGNTEAFF. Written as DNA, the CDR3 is TGTGCCAGTAGTCCCGTCGTGGGGAACACTGAAGCTTTCTTT.

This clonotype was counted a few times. The CDR3 coding sequence is TGTGCCAGCAGCTTGAGGTACGCGCTTCAGCCCCAGCATTTT. It codes for CASSLRYALQPQHF. The chain has TRBV5-5 and TRBJ1-5, with D hard to call. The V gene's germline CDR1 is SGHKS and CDR2 YYEKEE (reference sequence). The V gene lost 1 base and the J gene lost 6 bases, with 11 bases spanning the gap. The CDR3 has 14 amino acids.

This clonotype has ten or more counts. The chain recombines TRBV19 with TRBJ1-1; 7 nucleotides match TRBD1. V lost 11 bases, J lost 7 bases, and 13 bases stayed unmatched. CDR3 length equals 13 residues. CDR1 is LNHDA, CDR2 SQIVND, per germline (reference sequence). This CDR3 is CALRNTDRDEAFF. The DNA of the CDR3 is TGTGCCTTGAGGAATACCGACAGGGATGAAGCTTTCTTT.

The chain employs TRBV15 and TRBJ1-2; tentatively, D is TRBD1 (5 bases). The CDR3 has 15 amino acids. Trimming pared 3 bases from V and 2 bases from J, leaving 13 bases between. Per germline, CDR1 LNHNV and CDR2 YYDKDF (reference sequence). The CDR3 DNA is TGTGCCACCAGCAGGGGGGATACAGTCAACTATGGCTACACCTTC. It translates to CATSRGDTVNYGYTF.

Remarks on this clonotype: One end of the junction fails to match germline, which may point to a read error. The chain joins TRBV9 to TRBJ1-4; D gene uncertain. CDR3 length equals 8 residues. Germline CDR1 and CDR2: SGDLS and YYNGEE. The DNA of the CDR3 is TGTGCCAGCAGCGCCACCGGGTTT. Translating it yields CASSATGF.

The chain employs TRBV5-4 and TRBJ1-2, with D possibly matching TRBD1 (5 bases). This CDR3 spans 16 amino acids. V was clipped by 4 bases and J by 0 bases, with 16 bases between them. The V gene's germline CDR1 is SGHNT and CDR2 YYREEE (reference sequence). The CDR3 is CASSGKGTVSNYGYTF. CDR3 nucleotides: TGTGCCAGCAGCGGGAAGGGGACTGTCTCTAACTATGGCTACACCTTC.

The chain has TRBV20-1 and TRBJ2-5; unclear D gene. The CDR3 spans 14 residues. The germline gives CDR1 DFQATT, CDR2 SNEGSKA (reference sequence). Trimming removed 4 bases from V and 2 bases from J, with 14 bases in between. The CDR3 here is CSAISTVSQETQYF. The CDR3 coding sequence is TGCAGTGCTATCAGCACAGTTTCGCAAGAGACCCAGTACTTC.

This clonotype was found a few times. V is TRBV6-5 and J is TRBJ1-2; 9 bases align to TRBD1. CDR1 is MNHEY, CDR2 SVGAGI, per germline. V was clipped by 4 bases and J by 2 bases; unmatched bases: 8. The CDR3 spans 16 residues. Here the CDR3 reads CASSSRTGVTNYGYTF. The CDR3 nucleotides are TGTGCCAGCAGTTCTCGGACAGGGGTAACGAACTATGGCTACACCTTC.

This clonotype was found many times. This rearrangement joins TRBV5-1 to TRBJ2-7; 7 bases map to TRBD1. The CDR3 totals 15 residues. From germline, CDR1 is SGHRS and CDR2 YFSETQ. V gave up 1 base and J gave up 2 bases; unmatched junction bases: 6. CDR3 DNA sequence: TGCGCCAGCAGCTTGTTGGGGACAGAAGCCTACGAGCAGTACTTC. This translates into CASSLLGTEAYEQYF.

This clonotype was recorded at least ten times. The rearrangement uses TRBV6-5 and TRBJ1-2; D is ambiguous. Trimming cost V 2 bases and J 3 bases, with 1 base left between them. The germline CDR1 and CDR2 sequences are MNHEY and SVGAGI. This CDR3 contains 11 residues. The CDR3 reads CASSYDYGYTF. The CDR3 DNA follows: TGTGCCAGCAGTTACGACTATGGCTACACCTTC.

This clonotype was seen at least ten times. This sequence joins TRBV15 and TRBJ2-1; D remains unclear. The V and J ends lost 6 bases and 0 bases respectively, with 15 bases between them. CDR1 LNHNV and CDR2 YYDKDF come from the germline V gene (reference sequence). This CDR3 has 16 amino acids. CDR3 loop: CATSPDLTSSYNEQFF. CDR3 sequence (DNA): TGTGCCACCAGTCCGGACCTAACGAGCTCCTACAATGAGCAGTTCTTC.

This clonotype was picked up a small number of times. CDR3 protein: CARSYEQYF. CDR3 nucleotide sequence: TGTGCCAGAAGCTACGAGCAGTACTTC. The chain has TRBV6-6 and TRBJ2-7; D is uncertain. The CDR3 is 9 residues long. In germline, CDR1 is MNHNY, CDR2 SVGAGI (reference sequence). Trimming stripped 9 bases from V and 3 bases from J, with 3 bases between.

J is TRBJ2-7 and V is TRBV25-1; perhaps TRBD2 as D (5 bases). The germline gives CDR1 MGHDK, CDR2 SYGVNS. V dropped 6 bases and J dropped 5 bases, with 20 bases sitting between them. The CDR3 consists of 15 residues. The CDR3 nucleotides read TGTGCCAGCAGCTTAGACGGGGATGGCCGCGACGAGCAGTACTTC. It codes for CASSLDGDGRDEQYF.

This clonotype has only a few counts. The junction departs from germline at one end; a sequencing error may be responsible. The CDR3 here is CSARDYTGAGTEAFF. Written as DNA, the CDR3 is TGCAGTGCGAGAGATTATACAGGGGCAGGGACTGAAGCTTTCTTT. The chain uses TRBV20-1 and TRBJ1-1, with 7 bases matching TRBD1. CDR3 length: 15 amino acids. The germline V gene encodes CDR1 DFQATT and CDR2 SNEGSKA (reference sequence).

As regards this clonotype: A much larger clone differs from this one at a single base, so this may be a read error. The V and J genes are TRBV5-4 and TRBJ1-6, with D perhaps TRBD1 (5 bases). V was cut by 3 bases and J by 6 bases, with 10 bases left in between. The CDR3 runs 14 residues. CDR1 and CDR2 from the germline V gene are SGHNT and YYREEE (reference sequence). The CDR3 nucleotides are TGTGCCAGCAGCTCCGGGGGACTTAATTCACCCCTCCACTTT. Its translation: CASSSGGLNSPLHF.

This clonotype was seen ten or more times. DNA for the CDR3: TGTGCCAGTAGCTCGGGACAGGGGAATCGAAATTCACCCCTCCACTTT. Its translation is CASSSGQGNRNSPLHF. The chain carries TRBV19 and TRBJ1-6; 10 nucleotides line up with TRBD1. The CDR3 covers 16 residues. Unmatched junction bases numbered 9, after V lost 6 bases and J lost 7 bases. Germline V gene lookup returns CDR1 LNHDA and CDR2 SQIVND (reference sequence).

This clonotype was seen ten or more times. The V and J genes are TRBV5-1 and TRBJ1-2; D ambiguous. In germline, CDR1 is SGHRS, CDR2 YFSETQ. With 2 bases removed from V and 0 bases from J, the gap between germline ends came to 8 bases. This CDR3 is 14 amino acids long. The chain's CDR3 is CASSFSQANYGYTF. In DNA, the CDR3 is TGCGCCAGCAGCTTCTCCCAAGCTAACTATGGCTACACCTTC. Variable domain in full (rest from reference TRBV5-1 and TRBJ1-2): KAGVTQTPRYLIKTRGQQVTLSCSPISGHRSVSWYQQTPGQGLQFLFEYFSETQRNKGNFPGRFSGRQFSNSRSEMNVSTLELGDSALYLCASSFSQANYGYTFGSGTRLTVV.

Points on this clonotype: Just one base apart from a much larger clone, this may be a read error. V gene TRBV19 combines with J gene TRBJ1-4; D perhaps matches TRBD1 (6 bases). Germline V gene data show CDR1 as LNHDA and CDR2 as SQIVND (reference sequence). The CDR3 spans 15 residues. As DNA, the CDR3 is TGTGCCAGTAGTCCCGTACAGGGCACTAATGAAAAACTGTGTTTT. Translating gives CASSPVQGTNEKLCF.

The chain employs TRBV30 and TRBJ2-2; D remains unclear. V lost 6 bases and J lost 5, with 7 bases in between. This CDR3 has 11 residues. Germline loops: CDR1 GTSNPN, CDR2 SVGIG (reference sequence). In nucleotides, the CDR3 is TGTGCCTGCCAGTTGACCGGGGAGCTGTTTTTT. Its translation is CACQLTGELFF. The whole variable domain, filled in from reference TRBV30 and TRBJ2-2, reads SQTIHQWPATLVQPVGSPLSLECTVEGTSNPNLYWYRQAAGRGLQLLFYSVGIGQISSEVPQNLSASRPQDRQFILSSKKLLLSDSGFYLCACQLTGELFFGEGSRLTVL.

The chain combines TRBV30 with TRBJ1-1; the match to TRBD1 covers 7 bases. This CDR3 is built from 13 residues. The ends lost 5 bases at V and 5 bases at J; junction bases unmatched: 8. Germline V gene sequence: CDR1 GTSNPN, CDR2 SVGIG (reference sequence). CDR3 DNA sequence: TGTGCCTGGGCCCGGACAGGACGGACTGAAGCTTTCTTT. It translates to CAWARTGRTEAFF.

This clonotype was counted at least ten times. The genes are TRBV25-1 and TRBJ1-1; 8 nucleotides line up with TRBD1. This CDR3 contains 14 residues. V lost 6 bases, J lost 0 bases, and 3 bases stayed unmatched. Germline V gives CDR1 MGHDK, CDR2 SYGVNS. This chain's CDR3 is CASSGTGMNTEAFF. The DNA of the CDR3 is TGTGCCAGCAGCGGGACAGGTATGAACACTGAAGCTTTCTTT. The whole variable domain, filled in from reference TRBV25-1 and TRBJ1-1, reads EADIYQTPRYLVIGTGKKITLECSQTMGHDKMYWYQQDPGMELHLIHYSYGVNSTEKGDLSSESTVSRIRTEHFPLTLESARPSHTSQYLCASSGTGMNTEAFFGQGTRLTVV.

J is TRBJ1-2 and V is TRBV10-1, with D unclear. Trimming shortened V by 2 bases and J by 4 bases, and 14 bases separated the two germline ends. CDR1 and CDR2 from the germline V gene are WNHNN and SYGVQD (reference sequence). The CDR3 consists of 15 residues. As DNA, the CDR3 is TGCGCCAGCAGTGAGATCGGACTAGCGGGCTATGGCTACACCTTC. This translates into CASSEIGLAGYGYTF.

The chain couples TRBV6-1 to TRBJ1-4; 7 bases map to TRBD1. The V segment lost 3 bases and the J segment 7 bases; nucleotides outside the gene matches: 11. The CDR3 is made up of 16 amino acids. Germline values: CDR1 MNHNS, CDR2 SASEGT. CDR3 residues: CASSDKTGTSGEKLFF. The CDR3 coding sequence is TGTGCCAGCAGTGACAAGACAGGGACGAGCGGTGAAAAACTGTTTTTT.

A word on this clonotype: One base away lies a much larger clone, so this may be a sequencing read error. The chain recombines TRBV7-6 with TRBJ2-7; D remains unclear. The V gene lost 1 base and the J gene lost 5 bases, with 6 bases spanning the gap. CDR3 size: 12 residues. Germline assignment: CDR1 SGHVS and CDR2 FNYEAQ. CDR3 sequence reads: CASSLDLDEQYF. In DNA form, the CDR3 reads TGTGCCAGCAGCTTAGACTTGGACGAGCAGTACTTC. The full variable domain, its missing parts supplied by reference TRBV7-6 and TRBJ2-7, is GAGVSQSPRYKVTKRGQDVALRCDPISGHVSLYWYRQALGQGPEFLTYFNYEAQQDKSGLPNDRFSAERPEGSISTLTIQRTEQRDSAMYRCASSLDLDEQYFGPGTRLTVT.

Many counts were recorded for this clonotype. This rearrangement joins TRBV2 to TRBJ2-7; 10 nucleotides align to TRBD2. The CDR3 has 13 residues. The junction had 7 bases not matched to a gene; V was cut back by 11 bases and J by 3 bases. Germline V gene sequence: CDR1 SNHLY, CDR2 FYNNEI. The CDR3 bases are TGTGCCTCATGGGCTAGCGGGGGCTACGAGCAGTACTTC. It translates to CASWASGGYEQYF.

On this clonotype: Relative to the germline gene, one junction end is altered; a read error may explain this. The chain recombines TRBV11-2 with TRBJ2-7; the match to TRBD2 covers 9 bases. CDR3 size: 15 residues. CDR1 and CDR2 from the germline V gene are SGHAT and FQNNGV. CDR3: CAGSLDGTSFYEQYF. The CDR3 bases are TGTGCCGGCAGCTTAGACGGGACTAGCTTCTACGAGCAGTACTTC.

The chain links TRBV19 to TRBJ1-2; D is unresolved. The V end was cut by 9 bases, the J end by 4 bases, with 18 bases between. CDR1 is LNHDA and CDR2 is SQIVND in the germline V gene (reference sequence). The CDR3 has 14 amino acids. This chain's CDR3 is CASSEVSESYGYTF. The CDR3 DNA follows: TGTGCCAGCAGTGAAGTCTCCGAGTCCTATGGCTACACCTTC.

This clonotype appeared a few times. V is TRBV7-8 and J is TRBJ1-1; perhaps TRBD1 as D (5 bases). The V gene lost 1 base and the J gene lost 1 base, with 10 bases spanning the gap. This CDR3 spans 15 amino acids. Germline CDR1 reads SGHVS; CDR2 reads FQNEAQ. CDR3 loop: CASSLEGLRNTEAFF. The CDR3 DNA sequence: TGTGCCAGCAGCTTAGAGGGACTTAGGAACACTGAAGCTTTCTTT.